These 27 T cell receptor beta chains were all obtained from the same sample, sequenced in a study of T-cell reconstitution after alpha-beta-depleted transplantation in children. Preparation of the TCRbeta library used unique molecular identifiers. TCRdb reprocessed the PCR reads via MiXCR and lists one record per CDR3 protein. The top ten clones hold 20% to 30% of a sample with about 130,000 distinct CDR3 sequences, 9.5% to 10% of them seen once. The sequencing here drew on PBMCs, mostly from graft donor cells, taken 180 days after TCRalphabeta/CD19-depleted stem cell transplant. These receptors were collected from a girl less than two years old who had a stem cell transplant for combined immunodeficiency, so the T cells may come from the graft donor.

This clonotype occurred many times. The chain recombines TRBV9 with TRBJ2-2; D is tentatively TRBD1 or TRBD2 (6 bases each). In germline, CDR1 is SGDLS, CDR2 YYNGEE. The germline V and J ends were trimmed by 4 bases and 6 bases, with 22 bases remaining between them. The CDR3 loop spans 17 amino acids. CDR3 sequence (DNA): TGTGCCAGCAGCCCAACCTCCCGGGGGCTTAGACCCGGGGAGCTGTTTTTT. This gives the protein CASSPTSRGLRPGELFF.

This clonotype came up many times. The gene calls are TRBV4-1 and TRBJ1-5, with D possibly TRBD1 on 5 matching bases. From germline, CDR1 is MGHRA and CDR2 YSYEKL. V lost 1 base, J lost 6 bases, and 13 bases lay in between. CDR3 size: 15 residues. CDR3 region: CASSQGLLGGQPQHF. In DNA, the CDR3 is TGCGCCAGCAGCCAAGGACTCCTTGGGGGTCAGCCCCAGCATTTT.

This clonotype was counted a few times. The gene calls are TRBV12-3 or TRBV12-4 and TRBJ2-3; D may be TRBD2 (5 bases). V was clipped by 2 bases and J by 0 bases, with 24 bases between them. The CDR3 loop spans 20 amino acids. The CDR3 DNA is TGTGCCAGCAGTTTACACCCTACACGGGGTCTGAGAAAAAGCACAGATACGCAGTATTTT. Amino acid sequence: CASSLHPTRGLRKSTDTQYF.

This clonotype was observed at least ten times. The genes are TRBV20-1 and TRBJ1-4; D is unclear. Germline CDR1 reads DFQATT; CDR2 reads SNEGSKA (reference sequence). Trimming cost V 3 bases and J 5 bases, with 13 bases left between them. This CDR3 has 14 amino acids. The CDR3 sequence is CSAREYPSNEKLFF. CDR3 coding DNA: TGCAGTGCTAGGGAGTATCCGTCAAATGAAAAACTGTTTTTT.

The chain is built from TRBV29-1 and TRBJ2-3; D is unclear. The CDR3 loop spans 11 amino acids. V was clipped by 7 bases and J by 1 base, with 6 bases between them. Germline V lookup: CDR1 SQVTM, CDR2 ANQGSEA. CDR3: CSALGTDTQYF. Written as DNA, the CDR3 is TGCAGCGCCCTTGGCACAGATACGCAGTATTTT.

This clonotype was seen only a few times. This chain connects TRBV19 to TRBJ2-7, with 7 bases matching TRBD1. V dropped 4 bases and J dropped 0; count of bases not matched to a gene: 6. CDR1 and CDR2 (germline): LNHDA, SQIVND (reference sequence). The CDR3 has 15 residues. This chain's CDR3 is CASSTNGQASYEQYF. The DNA of the CDR3 is TGTGCCAGTAGTACTAATGGACAGGCCTCCTACGAGCAGTACTTC.

The J gene is TRBJ2-3, the V gene TRBV7-2; possibly TRBD2 for D (5 bases). This CDR3 contains 15 residues. Trimming cost V 2 bases and J 3 bases, with 12 bases left between them. Germline-derived CDR1 and CDR2 are SGHTA and FQGNSA. In DNA form, the CDR3 reads TGTGCCAGCAGCTTAACGCGCGAGCGGACAGATACGCAGTATTTT. It encodes CASSLTRERTDTQYF. Using reference TRBV7-2 and TRBJ2-3 for the parts outside the CDR3, the full variable domain is GAGVSQSPSNKVTEKGKDVELRCDPISGHTALYWYRQSLGQGLEFLIYFQGNSAPDKSGLPSDRFSAERTGGSVSTLTIQRTQQEDSAVYLCASSLTRERTDTQYFGPGTRLTVL.

This rearrangement joins TRBV6-2 or TRBV6-3 to TRBJ2-5, with D hard to call. Trimming stripped 5 bases from V and 2 bases from J, with 15 bases between. Germline V lookup: CDR1 MNHEY, CDR2 SVGEGT. This CDR3 region has 15 residues. Here the CDR3 DNA reads TGTGCCAGCAGTACCCCGCGGCGGTTACAAGAGACCCAGTACTTC. Encoded protein: CASSTPRRLQETQYF.

CDR3 residues: CASSLEGPYEQYF. The DNA of the CDR3 is TGTGCCAGCAGCTTAGAGGGACCCTACGAGCAGTACTTC. The V gene is TRBV7-9, the J gene TRBJ2-7; D may be TRBD1 or TRBD2 (5 bases each). CDR1 is SEHNR and CDR2 is FQNEAQ in the germline V gene (reference sequence). Deletions cut 1 base from V and 2 bases from J, with 6 bases between. The CDR3 spans 13 residues.

This clonotype was observed once. This chain links TRBV7-2 with TRBJ2-3; tentatively, D is TRBD1 or TRBD2 (5 bases each). This CDR3 comprises 13 residues. Germline CDR1 reads SGHTA; CDR2 reads FQGNSA. Trimming took off 5 bases at V and 9 bases at J, with 15 bases between the two ends. The CDR3 loop reads CASSPGGFQTQYF. The CDR3 nucleotides read TGTGCCAGCAGCCCTGGGGGTTTCCAGACGCAGTATTTT.

V is TRBV29-1 and J is TRBJ2-1; 11 bases line up with TRBD1. With 5 bases clipped from V and 4 bases from J, the junction kept 10 bases outside the gene matches. This CDR3 is 16 amino acids long. The germline CDR1 and CDR2 sequences are SQVTM and ANQGSEA. Written as DNA, the CDR3 is TGCAGCGTTCCAAAGGGCCGGGACAGGGGGTACAATGAGCAGTTCTTC. This codes for CSVPKGRDRGYNEQFF.

The chain employs TRBV28 and TRBJ1-4; D perhaps matches TRBD1 (5 bases). This CDR3 spans 15 amino acids. The germline V gene encodes CDR1 MDHEN and CDR2 SYDVKM. V was pared by 7 bases and J by 8 bases, with 20 bases between. The CDR3 nucleotides read TGTGCCAGCAATCGCAGACAGAAAGCAGGCGAAAAACTGTTTTTT. Its protein product is CASNRRQKAGEKLFF.

This clonotype was seen ten or more times. V is TRBV20-1 and J is TRBJ2-5; D might be TRBD1 (6 bases). The germline CDR1 and CDR2 sequences are DFQATT and SNEGSKA (reference sequence). This CDR3 contains 12 residues. Trimming left V 5 bases short and J 6 bases short, with 13 bases between. CDR3 amino acids: CSASQGLQTQYF. CDR3 bases: TGCAGTGCTTCACAGGGTTTGCAGACCCAGTACTTC.

This clonotype appeared a few times. The CDR3 nucleotides are TGTGCCAGCAGCTTAGAGGAACAGGGTGCCTATGGCTACACCTTC. It is translated as CASSLEEQGAYGYTF. The chain employs TRBV7-6 and TRBJ1-2; D perhaps matches TRBD1 (6 bases). The CDR3 contains 15 residues. The V gene's germline CDR1 is SGHVS and CDR2 FNYEAQ. With 1 base removed from V and 4 bases from J, the gap between germline ends came to 13 bases.

The chain uses TRBV29-1 and TRBJ1-1, with D perhaps matching TRBD1 (5 bases). The CDR3 runs 14 residues. Germline CDR1 is SQVTM and CDR2 is ANQGSEA. Trimming cost V 2 bases and J 7 bases, with 17 bases left between them. CDR3 sequence reads: CSVEFRGIKHEAFF. CDR3 in DNA: TGCAGCGTTGAATTCCGGGGGATTAAGCATGAAGCTTTCTTT.

The genes are TRBV30 and TRBJ1-5; TRBD1 matches at 8 bases. CDR1 is GTSNPN, CDR2 SVGIG, per germline (reference sequence). The CDR3 extends over 15 amino acids. The V gene end was trimmed by 3 bases and the J gene end by 3 bases; junction bases not matched to a gene: 7. Here the CDR3 reads CAWSPGQGPNQPQHF. The CDR3 bases are TGTGCCTGGAGCCCCGGACAGGGCCCCAATCAGCCCCAGCATTTT.

The genes are TRBV7-9 and TRBJ1-4, with D tentatively TRBD1 (6 bases). This CDR3 region has 15 residues. The V gene's germline CDR1 is SEHNR and CDR2 FQNEAQ (reference sequence). V lost 5 bases to trimming and J lost 2 bases, with 12 bases between them. CDR3: CASSKRGVTNEKLFF. In DNA form, the CDR3 reads TGTGCCAGCAGCAAGAGGGGGGTGACTAATGAAAAACTGTTTTTT.

This rearrangement joins TRBV12-3 or TRBV12-4 to TRBJ2-3; a possible D gene is TRBD1 (6 bases). Trimming took off 3 bases at V and 10 bases at J, with 17 bases between the two ends. The CDR3 has 14 residues. The CDR3 protein is CASSFHRELDAQYF. CDR3 DNA: TGTGCCAGCAGTTTCCACAGGGAGCTAGACGCGCAGTATTTT.

In its sample, this clonotype was seen once. This chain uses TRBV30 with TRBJ1-6; no reliable D call. V was cut by 0 bases and J by 5 bases, with 11 bases left in between. The CDR3 totals 15 residues. Germline lookup yields CDR1 GTSNPN and CDR2 SVGIG (reference sequence). The CDR3 protein is CAWSVRAGDNSPLHF. CDR3 bases: TGTGCCTGGAGTGTACGGGCAGGTGATAATTCACCCCTCCACTTT.

This clonotype was counted only a few times. V usage is TRBV10-3 and J usage is TRBJ2-3, with 7 bases fitting TRBD1. Per the germline V gene, CDR1 is ENHRY and CDR2 is SYGVKD. This CDR3 has 13 residues. With 6 bases clipped from V and 4 bases from J, the junction kept 4 bases outside the gene matches. In nucleotides, the CDR3 is TGTGCCATCAGAACAGGGGAATCAGATACGCAGTATTTT. Protein sequence: CAIRTGESDTQYF.

The V gene is TRBV20-1, the J gene TRBJ2-7, with 7 bases that match TRBD1. V dropped 3 bases and J dropped 3; count of bases not matched to a gene: 11. This CDR3 is built from 15 residues. Germline V gene sequence: CDR1 DFQATT, CDR2 SNEGSKA (reference sequence). CDR3 region: CSASDPDRSRYEQYF. CDR3 nucleotide sequence: TGCAGTGCTAGTGACCCGGACAGGTCACGCTACGAGCAGTACTTC.

The V call is TRBV5-1, the J call TRBJ2-7, with D perhaps matching TRBD1 (6 bases). Germline V lookup: CDR1 SGHRS, CDR2 YFSETQ. This CDR3 is built from 15 residues. V was trimmed by 1 base and J by 2 bases, leaving 13 bases between them. This CDR3 is CASSLNPQGPYEQYF. CDR3 DNA sequence: TGCGCCAGCAGCTTGAACCCTCAGGGGCCCTACGAGCAGTACTTC.

The chain is built from TRBV25-1 and TRBJ2-7; unclear D gene. The CDR3 has 13 residues. Trimming took 6 bases from V and 0 from J, leaving 9 bases between them. Germline V gives CDR1 MGHDK, CDR2 SYGVNS. The CDR3 DNA sequence: TGTGCCAGCAGGAGACCCCACTCCTACGAGCAGTACTTC. Its protein product is CASRRPHSYEQYF.

This clonotype has ten or more counts. The chain is built from TRBV5-1 and TRBJ1-2; 10 nucleotides line up with TRBD1. Trimming at V came to 5 bases and at J to 4 bases, leaving 8 bases not matched to a gene. CDR3 length: 15 residues. The germline CDR1 and CDR2 sequences are SGHRS and YFSETQ. CDR3 nucleotides: TGCGCCAGCAGTCTAGACAGGGGGCGCATCTATGGCTACACCTTC. Encoded protein: CASSLDRGRIYGYTF.

Many counts were recorded for this clonotype. The rearrangement uses TRBV9 and TRBJ2-3; D perhaps matches TRBD2 (5 bases). V dropped 4 bases and J dropped 0 bases, with 15 bases sitting between them. There are 16 residues in the CDR3. CDR1 is SGDLS and CDR2 is YYNGEE in the germline V gene. The CDR3 loop is CASSRSWTGSTDTQYF. For the CDR3, the DNA is TGTGCCAGCAGCCGGAGTTGGACGGGGAGCACAGATACGCAGTATTTT.

The V gene is TRBV6-1, the J gene TRBJ2-3; D gene unclear. Germline V gives CDR1 MNHNS, CDR2 SASEGT. The CDR3 runs 13 residues. Trimming removed 7 bases from V and 4 bases from J, with 12 bases in between. The CDR3 DNA reads as TGTGCCAGCACGAACCGACCGTCAGATACGCAGTATTTT. It specifies CASTNRPSDTQYF.

This clonotype has a handful of counts. The V gene is TRBV28, the J gene TRBJ2-5; D remains ambiguous. V lost 9 bases, J lost 7 bases, and 18 bases lay in between. CDR3 length: 13 residues. CDR1 and CDR2 (germline): MDHEN, SYDVKM. The CDR3 protein is CASDDGRWWTQYF. The CDR3 DNA follows: TGTGCCAGTGATGACGGACGGTGGTGGACCCAGTACTTC. The variable domain in full, with the rest retrieved from reference TRBV28 and TRBJ2-5, is DVKVTQSSRYLVKRTGEKVFLECVQDMDHENMFWYRQDPGLGLRLIYFSYDVKMKEKGDIPEGYSVSREKKERFSLILESASTNQTSMYLCASDDGRWWTQYFGPGTRLLVL.